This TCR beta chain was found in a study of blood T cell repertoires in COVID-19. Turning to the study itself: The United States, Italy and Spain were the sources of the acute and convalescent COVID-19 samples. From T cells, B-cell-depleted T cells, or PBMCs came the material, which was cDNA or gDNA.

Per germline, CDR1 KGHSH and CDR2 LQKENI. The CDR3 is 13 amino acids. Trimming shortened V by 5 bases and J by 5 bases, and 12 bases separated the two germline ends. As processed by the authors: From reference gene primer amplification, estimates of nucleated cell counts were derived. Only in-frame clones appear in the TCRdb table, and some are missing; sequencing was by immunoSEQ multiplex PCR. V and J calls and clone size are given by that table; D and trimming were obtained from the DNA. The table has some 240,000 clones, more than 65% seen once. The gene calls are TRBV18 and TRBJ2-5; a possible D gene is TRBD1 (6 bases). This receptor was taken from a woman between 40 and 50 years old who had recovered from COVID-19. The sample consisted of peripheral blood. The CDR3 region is CASSRDTSETQYF. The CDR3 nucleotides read TGTGCCAGCTCAAGGGACACTTCCGAGACCCAGTACTTC.